This T cell receptor beta chain originates from a study of T-cell reconstitution after alpha-beta-depleted transplantation in children. Germline loops: CDR1 SGHRS, CDR2 YFSETQ. The V gene lost 4 bases and the J gene lost 7 bases, with 14 bases spanning the gap. The CDR3 runs 13 residues. This clonotype was seen at least ten times. Its target is unknown. Points from the study as a whole: Day-60 TCRbeta diversity that was high in some patients was derived from surviving recipient T cells and thymic progenitors.

Unique molecular identifiers were incorporated into the prepared TCRbeta library. TCRdb passed the PCR reads through MiXCR, listing each CDR3 protein once. The sample lists about 120,000 distinct CDR3 sequences, around 23% seen once, with more than 9% in the top ten. The origin of this receptor is a male patient aged 2 to 9 who had a stem cell transplant for chronic granulomatous disease, so the T cells may come from the graft donor. The V gene is TRBV5-1, the J gene TRBJ2-5; D is possibly TRBD1 or TRBD2 (5 bases each). The input for sequencing was PBMCs, mostly from graft donor cells, taken 180 days after TCRalphabeta/CD19-depleted stem cell transplant. CDR3 residues: CASSETGTATQYF. The CDR3 nucleotides are TGCGCCAGCAGCGAAACGGGGACGGCGACCCAGTACTTC.